This T cell receptor beta chain was identified in a study of identical twins. General study points: Excess sharing between twins was weaker in beta out-of-frame sequences. Reduced insertions were recorded for abundant cord blood beta clonotypes, with no such pattern in memory repertoires.

TCRdb called the 5' RACE reads again in MiXCR, with one record for every CDR3 protein. The sample lists 200,000 or so distinct CDR3 sequences, about 7.5% occurring once. Every donor was a healthy Caucasian. As regards this clonotype: Its target is not known.

Trimming shortened V by 7 bases and J by 1 base, and 10 bases separated the two germline ends. The CDR3 loop spans 14 amino acids. Germline CDR1 reads MNHNS; CDR2 reads SASEGT. The sample also formed part of further work on yellow fever vaccine responses in identical twins.

The source material was memory (CD45RO+) T cells sorted from blood. The chain couples TRBV6-1 to TRBJ2-2, with a weak D call TRBD1 (6 bases). This TCR came from a woman younger than 30 in good health. The DNA for the CDR3 is TGTGCCAGCATTCGACAGGTGAACACCGGGGAGCTGTTTTTT. This translates into CASIRQVNTGELFF.